The 23 T cell receptor beta chains in this list originate from one sample, sequenced in a study of cytomegalovirus exposure and HLA in healthy donors. The PCR made use of 60 Vbeta and 13 Jbeta primers. Libraries were prepared by immunoSEQ multiplex PCR; TCRdb keeps only in-frame clonotypes and omits some of them. The sample includes fewer than 150,000 clones, over 60% of them seen just once. The sample consisted of PBMCs. These receptors all stem from a human donor in good health.

CDR3 loop: CASSNQYATQYF. CDR3 DNA sequence: TGTGCCAGTAGTAACCAGTATGCTACGCAGTATTTT. The V gene is TRBV19, the J gene TRBJ2-3; D is unclear. Trimming removed 4 bases at V and 8 bases at J, with 10 bases between. The CDR3 totals 12 residues. Germline V gene lookup returns CDR1 LNHDA and CDR2 SQIVND (reference sequence).

The sample holds one count of this clone. The V call is TRBV7-9, the J call TRBJ2-3; 9 bases line up with TRBD2. Losses at the gene ends were 3 bases for V and 6 bases for J; bases not matched to a gene: 4. Germline V CDR1 and CDR2: SEHNR, FQNEAQ (reference sequence). This CDR3 is 14 amino acids long. The CDR3 reads CASSLVAGADTQYF. CDR3 nucleotide sequence: TGTGCCAGCAGCTTGGTAGCGGGAGCGGATACGCAGTATTTT.

In its sample, this clone was seen a few times. The chain employs TRBV28 and TRBJ2-5, with 7 bases identical to TRBD1. CDR3 length: 14 amino acids. Germline V CDR1 and CDR2: MDHEN, SYDVKM. The V segment lost 8 bases and the J segment 5 bases; nucleotides outside the gene matches: 11. The CDR3 region has the DNA TGTGCCAGCGTGCTGGGGACAGTCAAGGAGACCCAGTACTTC. Protein sequence: CASVLGTVKETQYF.

The gene calls are TRBV4-1 and TRBJ1-5, with unresolved D. Trimming cost V 4 bases and J 4 bases, with 17 bases left between them. The CDR3 runs to 16 residues. Germline V gene lookup returns CDR1 MGHRA and CDR2 YSYEKL. The CDR3 DNA reads as TGCGCCAGCAGCCCCCGGGAGGATGGAAGGAATCAGCCCCAGCATTTT. This gives the protein CASSPREDGRNQPQHF.

The gene calls are TRBV30 and TRBJ2-7; 8 bases map to TRBD2. Germline CDR1 and CDR2: GTSNPN and SVGIG (reference sequence). The CDR3 extends over 13 amino acids. The junction had 4 bases not matched to a gene; V was cut back by 4 bases and J by 2 bases. CDR3 nucleotides: TGTGCCTGGAAAATTAGCGGGGCCTACGAGCAGTACTTC. It translates to CAWKISGAYEQYF.

This chain connects TRBV5-6 to TRBJ2-3; maybe TRBD1 (5 bases). The CDR3 spans 14 residues. The germline V gene encodes CDR1 SGHDT and CDR2 YYEEEE. V lost 2 bases, J lost 2 bases, and 9 bases lay in between. The CDR3 is CASSFDRITDTQYF. CDR3 sequence (DNA): TGTGCCAGCAGCTTTGACAGAATCACAGATACGCAGTATTTT.

The chain employs TRBV4-1 and TRBJ2-7; D unresolved. V lost 8 bases to trimming and J lost 1 base, with 12 bases between them. The CDR3 runs to 13 residues. The germline CDR1 and CDR2 sequences are MGHRA and YSYEKL. CDR3 residues: CASLYSTSYEQYF. The CDR3 bases are TGCGCCAGCCTTTACAGCACATCCTACGAGCAGTACTTC.

The J gene is TRBJ2-1, the V gene TRBV4-2, with D maybe TRBD2 (6 bases). Germline V gene sequence: CDR1 LGHNA, CDR2 YNFKEQ. V was shortened by 3 bases and J by 10 bases, with 19 bases between the two germline ends. This CDR3 comprises 15 residues. DNA of the CDR3: TGTGCCAGCAGCCAGGACCCCGGAACTAGCAGCGAGCAGTTCTTC. Its translation is CASSQDPGTSSEQFF.

The chain couples TRBV7-6 to TRBJ2-3; 8 positions match TRBD1. CDR1 is SGHVS, CDR2 FNYEAQ, per germline. This CDR3 is 17 amino acids long. J was trimmed by 3 bases and V by 0 bases; bases with no gene match: 8. CDR3 in DNA: TGTGCCAGCAGCTTAGCGGCCCTGGACAGGGCGACAGATACGCAGTATTTT. As protein: CASSLAALDRATDTQYF.

This clone was picked up one time. This sample includes further DNA sequences coding for the same CDR3. The rearrangement uses TRBV6-5 and TRBJ1-4; 11 positions match TRBD1. The CDR3 consists of 14 residues. V lost 5 bases and J lost 7; bases outside the gene matches: 3. Germline V gene sequence: CDR1 MNHEY, CDR2 SVGAGI. CDR3 nucleotides: TGTGCCAGCAGTGAAGGACAGGGGGCTGAAAAACTGTTTTTT. It yields the protein CASSEGQGAEKLFF.

The chain carries TRBV6-1 and TRBJ1-3; 8 bases map to TRBD1. The CDR3 has 16 amino acids. V lost 8 bases, J lost 5 bases, and 14 bases stayed unmatched. In germline, CDR1 is MNHNS, CDR2 SASEGT. The chain's CDR3 is CASGVQGRGLRNTIYF. CDR3 nucleotides: TGTGCCAGCGGTGTCCAGGGCAGGGGGCTGAGAAACACCATATATTTT.

The V and J genes are TRBV11-2 and TRBJ2-1; D is unclear. The ends were cut back, 2 bases at V and 9 bases at J, with 5 bases in the middle. This CDR3 comprises 11 residues. From germline, CDR1 is SGHAT and CDR2 FQNNGV. CDR3 bases: TGTGCCAGCAGCTTACTCAGTGAGCAGTTCTTC. It is translated as CASSLLSEQFF.

The J gene is TRBJ1-2, the V gene TRBV5-3, with D maybe TRBD1 (6 bases). TRBV5-3 is given ORF status, its function remaining uncertain. The CDR3 has 19 residues. V was shortened by 3 bases and J by 11 bases, with 35 bases between the two germline ends. The CDR3 spells CARSSGVGQIAGCGKGYTF. The CDR3 DNA sequence: TGTGCCAGAAGCTCTGGTGTCGGACAGATAGCCGGTTGCGGAAAAGGGTACACCTTC.

The rearrangement uses TRBV19 and TRBJ2-2; maybe TRBD1 (5 bases). V was pared by 3 bases and J by 0 bases, with 11 bases between. Per germline, CDR1 LNHDA and CDR2 SQIVND (reference sequence). The CDR3 runs 16 residues. CDR3 amino acids: CASSIRTTSNTGELFF. The CDR3 coding sequence is TGTGCCAGTAGTATTCGGACAACCTCGAACACCGGGGAGCTGTTTTTT. The variable domain in full, with the rest retrieved from reference TRBV19 and TRBJ2-2, is DGGITQSPKYLFRKEGQNVTLSCEQNLNHDAMYWYRQDPGQGLRLIYYSQIVNDFQKGDIAEGYSVSREKKESFPLTVTSAQKNPTAFYLCASSIRTTSNTGELFFGEGSRLTVL.

This chain joins TRBV28 and TRBJ2-5, with 11 bases that match TRBD1. J gave up 3 bases and V 8 bases, and 8 bases lay outside the gene matches. CDR3 length: 15 amino acids. From germline, CDR1 is MDHEN and CDR2 SYDVKM. The CDR3 DNA reads as TGTGCCAGCTCTCCTGGGACAGGGGGTAAAGAGACCCAGTACTTC. It is translated as CASSPGTGGKETQYF.

The V and J genes are TRBV2 and TRBJ2-3; the D gene is possibly TRBD2 (6 bases). The CDR3 extends over 15 amino acids. V dropped 6 bases and J dropped 0 bases, with 13 bases sitting between them. CDR1 and CDR2 from the germline V gene are SNHLY and FYNNEI. This CDR3 reads CASRDGTSSTDTQYF. As DNA, the CDR3 is TGTGCCAGCAGAGATGGGACTTCTAGCACAGATACGCAGTATTTT.

V and J are TRBV5-8 and TRBJ1-2, with 8 bases aligning to TRBD1. V trimming: 0 bases; J trimming: 8 bases; junction bases outside the gene matches: 12. Germline assignment: CDR1 SGHTS and CDR2 YDEGEE. The CDR3 spans 16 residues. The CDR3 bases are TGTGCCAGCAGCTTGGTCGGGACAGGACCATTTGGGGGCTACACCTTC. This codes for CASSLVGTGPFGGYTF.

This chain uses TRBV29-1 with TRBJ2-5; D remains ambiguous. This CDR3 region has 13 residues. Trimming shortened V by 4 bases and J by 1 base, and 10 bases separated the two germline ends. Looked up from germline, CDR1 is SQVTM and CDR2 is ANQGSEA. CDR3 loop: CSVASQAQETQYF. CDR3 bases: TGCAGCGTTGCTTCCCAGGCCCAAGAGACCCAGTACTTC. The full variable domain, completed using reference TRBV29-1 and TRBJ2-5, is SAVISQKPSRDICQRGTSLTIQCQVDSQVTMMFWYRQQPGQSLTLIATANQGSEATYESGFVIDKFPISRPNLTFSTLTVSNMSPEDSSIYLCSVASQAQETQYFGPGTRLLVL.

The V and J genes are TRBV11-3 and TRBJ1-2; 9 nucleotides match TRBD1. The germline V gene encodes CDR1 SGHNT and CDR2 YENEEA. Trimming removed 6 bases from V and 6 bases from J; junction bases left unmatched: 14. This CDR3 is built from 16 residues. The DNA for the CDR3 is TGTGCCAGCAGGGGGGACAGGGCCGGTTTAGGCGATGGCTACACCTTC. Translating it yields CASRGDRAGLGDGYTF.

The V and J genes are TRBV19 and TRBJ2-2, with TRBD2 as a possible D gene (6 bases). Germline V CDR1 and CDR2: LNHDA, SQIVND (reference sequence). CDR3 length: 16 amino acids. Trimming took 0 bases from V and 6 from J, leaving 14 bases between them. As DNA, the CDR3 is TGTGCCAGTAGTATAGATCGGGGGAGAGGGCCCGGGGAGCTGTTTTTT. Translating gives CASSIDRGRGPGELFF.

This chain connects TRBV27 to TRBJ1-1; the D gene is possibly TRBD1 (5 bases). CDR1 is MNHEY and CDR2 is SMNVEV in the germline V gene (reference sequence). Trimming removed 4 bases at V and 6 bases at J, with 18 bases between. The CDR3 sequence is 15 residues long. CDR3 DNA: TGTGCCAGCAGTTCGGCGGGAACAGGAGGGGCTGAAGCTTTCTTT. As protein: CASSSAGTGGAEAFF.

The CDR3 loop reads CASSFTPREAALDGYTF. DNA of the CDR3: TGTGCCAGCAGCTTCACCCCCAGGGAGGCGGCACTGGATGGCTACACCTTC. The chain carries TRBV7-6 and TRBJ1-2, with D tentatively TRBD1 (5 bases). The length of the CDR3 is 17 residues. Germline V gene data show CDR1 as SGHVS and CDR2 as FNYEAQ. Trimming pared 3 bases from V and 6 bases from J, leaving 23 bases between.

The rearrangement uses TRBV11-2 and TRBJ1-1, with D possibly being TRBD1 (5 bases). The CDR3 is made up of 13 amino acids. Trimming shortened V by 6 bases and J by 1 base, and 9 bases separated the two germline ends. Germline V gene lookup returns CDR1 SGHAT and CDR2 FQNNGV. This CDR3 reads CASSRQGNTEAFF. The CDR3 DNA sequence: TGTGCCAGCAGTCGTCAGGGGAACACTGAAGCTTTCTTT.